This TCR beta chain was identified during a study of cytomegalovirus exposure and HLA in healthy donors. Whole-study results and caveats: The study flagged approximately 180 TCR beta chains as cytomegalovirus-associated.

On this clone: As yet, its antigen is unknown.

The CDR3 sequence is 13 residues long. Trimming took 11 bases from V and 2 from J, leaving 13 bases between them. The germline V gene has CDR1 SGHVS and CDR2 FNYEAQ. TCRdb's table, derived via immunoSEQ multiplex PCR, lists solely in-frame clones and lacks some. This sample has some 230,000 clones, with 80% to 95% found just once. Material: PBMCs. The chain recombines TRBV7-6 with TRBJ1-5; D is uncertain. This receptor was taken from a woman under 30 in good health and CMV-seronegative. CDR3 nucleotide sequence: TGTGCCGTAGGAGGGCAAGGCAATCAGCCCCAGCATTTT. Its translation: CAVGGQGNQPQHF.